This T cell receptor (beta chain) was captured in a study of radiation and T cells in renal cell carcinoma. Study at large: Nephrectomy followed 15 Gy stereotactic body radiation by 4 weeks. Study results and caveats: From baseline, blood top tumor clonotypes peaked at 2 weeks post-radiation.

The CDR3 totals 13 residues. The V end was cut by 5 bases, the J end by 5 bases, with 15 bases between. The germline CDR1 and CDR2 sequences are SQVTM and ANQGSEA. Documented time point: baseline pretreatment blood. Documented treatment: 15 Gy SBRT to primary tumor, nephrectomy 4 weeks later. Clones were sequenced by immunoSEQ multiplex PCR, and TCRdb holds only the in-frame ones, with some missing. In the table there are 150,000 or so clones, about 87% of which are singletons. With respect to this clone: What it binds is unknown.

The chain carries TRBV29-1 and TRBJ1-1; no firm D call. Sample: blood, taken from a patient whose treatment included radiotherapy and nephrectomy. This clonotype was obtained from a woman in her 70s with renal cell carcinoma. CDR3 nucleotide sequence: TGCAGCGTTCCACACAGCCGCGGGACTGAAGCTTTCTTT. Its translation is CSVPHSRGTEAFF.